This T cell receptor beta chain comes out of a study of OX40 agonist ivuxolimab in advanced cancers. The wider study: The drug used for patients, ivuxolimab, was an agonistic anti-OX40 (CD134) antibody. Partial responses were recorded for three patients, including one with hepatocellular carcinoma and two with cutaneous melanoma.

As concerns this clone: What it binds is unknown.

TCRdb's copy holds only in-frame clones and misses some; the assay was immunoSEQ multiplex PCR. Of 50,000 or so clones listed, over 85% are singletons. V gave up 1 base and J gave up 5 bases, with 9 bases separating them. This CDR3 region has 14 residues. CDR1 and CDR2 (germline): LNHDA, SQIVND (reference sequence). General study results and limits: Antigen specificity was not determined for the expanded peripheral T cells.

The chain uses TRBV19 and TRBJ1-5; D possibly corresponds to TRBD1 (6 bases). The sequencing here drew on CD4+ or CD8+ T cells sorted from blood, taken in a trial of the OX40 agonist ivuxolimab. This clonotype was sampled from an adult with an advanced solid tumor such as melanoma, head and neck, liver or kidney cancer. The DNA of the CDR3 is TGTGCCAGTAGTATAGGGGCAGGGGATCAGCCCCAGCATTTT. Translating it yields CASSIGAGDQPQHF.